This entry features one T cell receptor beta chain sequence. Its matching antigen is unknown. The data derive from a study of identifying expanded T cells in peripheral blood. Here immunoSEQ multiplex PCR was the method, and the copy in TCRdb shows in-frame clones only, minus some. This repertoire shows about 50,000 clones, about four fifths found once; its top ten account for more than 15%. This CDR3 spans 13 amino acids. The germline CDR1 and CDR2 sequences are MGHRA and YSYEKL. The study, taken as a whole, reports: Variance in clone template counts between approximately 2-week samples significantly increased with total template count across all healthy donors.

Sequencing was done on a sample of blood. The sequence was collected from a person aged 18 to 70 in good health. This chain uses TRBV4-1 with TRBJ2-5; D is perhaps TRBD2 (5 bases). The last part of the DNA fits TRBJ2-7 better; the J call may be wrong. Here the CDR3 DNA reads TGCGCCAGCAAACGGGGTGAGGGCTACGAGCAGTACTTC. Its protein product is CASKRGEGYEQYF.